This section outlines one T cell receptor (beta chain) sequence together with its context. The antigen remains undetermined. The CDR3 totals 14 residues. Looked up from germline, CDR1 is MNHNS and CDR2 is SASEGT. With V trimmed by 5 bases and J by 3 bases, 5 bases remained unmatched. The data were taken from a study of OX40 agonist ivuxolimab in advanced cancers. Overall study context: Recorded diagnoses for dose-escalation patients were hepatocellular carcinoma, melanoma, renal cell or head and neck cancer. Having had anti-PD-1, anti-PD-L1 or anti-CTLA-4 therapy before was allowed, and more than 35% had some.

The protocol was immunoSEQ multiplex PCR, while the TCRdb copy is restricted to in-frame clones and leaves out a portion. The sample contains about 19,000 clones, 70% to 90% of which appear only once. Study results and limitations: The CD4+ and CD8+ T cells in the blood had expanded clonally by week 6 at 0.1 to 3.0 mg/kg.

The chain recombines TRBV6-1 with TRBJ2-7; 9 bases fit TRBD1. The source is an adult with an advanced solid tumor such as melanoma, head and neck, liver or kidney cancer. The sample consisted of CD4+ or CD8+ T cells sorted from blood, taken in a trial of the OX40 agonist ivuxolimab. The DNA of the CDR3 is TGTGCCAGCAGTCAAGGGACAGGGCGCTACGAGCAGTACTTC. This translates into CASSQGTGRYEQYF.